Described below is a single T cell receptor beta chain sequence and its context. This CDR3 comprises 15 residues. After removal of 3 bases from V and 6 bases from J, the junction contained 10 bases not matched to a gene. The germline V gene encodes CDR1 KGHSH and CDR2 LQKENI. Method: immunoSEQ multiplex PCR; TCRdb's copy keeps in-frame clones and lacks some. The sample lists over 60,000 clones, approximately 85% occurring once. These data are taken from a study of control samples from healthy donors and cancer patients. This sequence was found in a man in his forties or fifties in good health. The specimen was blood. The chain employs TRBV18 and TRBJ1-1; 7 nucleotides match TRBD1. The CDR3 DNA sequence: TGTGCCAGCTCACCCACGACAGGGAGGGAGCCTGAAGCTTTCTTT. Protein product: CASSPTTGREPEAFF.